The 23 T cell receptor beta chains below come from one sample, sequenced in a study of blood T cell repertoires in COVID-19. Sequencing was performed with immunoSEQ multiplex PCR; in TCRdb, only in-frame clones are kept and a portion is missing. The sample has about 130,000 clones; around 80% are singletons. Input material: PBMCs or T cells enriched from blood (not recorded which). All receptors come from a woman aged 45-59 years who had recovered from COVID-19.

The chain is built from TRBV2 and TRBJ2-3, with 10 bases that match TRBD2. The CDR3 is 14 amino acids. Germline loops: CDR1 SNHLY, CDR2 FYNNEI. V was pared by 7 bases and J by 7 bases, with 8 bases of the junction left unmatched. The CDR3 loop is CASIRSGGANTQYF. The CDR3 region has the DNA TGTGCCAGCATACGCAGCGGGGGGGCAAATACGCAGTATTTT.

The chain combines TRBV27 with TRBJ2-5, with TRBD2 matching 8 bases. The V segment lost 2 bases and the J segment 5 bases; nucleotides outside the gene matches: 13. The V gene's germline CDR1 is MNHEY and CDR2 SMNVEV (reference sequence). This CDR3 has 17 residues. CDR3 amino acids: CASSLRGAGVFEETQYF. CDR3 in DNA: TGTGCCAGCAGTTTAAGGGGAGCGGGGGTATTCGAGGAGACCCAGTACTTC.

This clone was seen once. This rearrangement joins TRBV7-9 to TRBJ1-2, with D possibly TRBD1 on 5 matching bases. CDR3 size: 14 residues. Between the trimmed V and J ends, which lost 2 bases and 6 bases, there was a span of 13 bases. Germline assignment: CDR1 SEHNR and CDR2 FQNEAQ (reference sequence). CDR3 in DNA: TGTGCCAGCAGCTTAAGCTGGGGCGGTGATGGCTACACCTTC. Amino acids: CASSLSWGGDGYTF.

The chain links TRBV10-3 to TRBJ1-1, with TRBD1 identical over 8 bases. The CDR3 contains 14 residues. Per germline, CDR1 ENHRY and CDR2 SYGVKD. J gave up 2 bases and V 4 bases, and 3 bases lay outside the gene matches. CDR3: CAISVDRDNTEAFF. CDR3 sequence (DNA): TGTGCCATCAGTGTGGACAGGGATAACACTGAAGCTTTCTTT.

The chain has TRBV18 and TRBJ1-4; TRBD1 aligns across 7 bases. Germline V gene lookup returns CDR1 KGHSH and CDR2 LQKENI. This CDR3 has 13 residues. V shed 8 bases, J shed 5 bases, and the junction held 5 bases outside the gene matches. For the CDR3, the DNA is TGTGCCAGCGAACAACAGGGGAATGAAAAACTGTTTTTT. Translated: CASEQQGNEKLFF.

This sequence joins TRBV5-1 and TRBJ2-1, with 7 positions matching TRBD1. V shed 0 bases, J shed 5 bases, and the junction held 5 bases outside the gene matches. The CDR3 sequence is 15 residues long. CDR1 is SGHRS, CDR2 YFSETQ, per germline. CDR3 nucleotide sequence: TGCGCCAGCAGCTTGGCCGACAGGGAAGACAATGAGCAGTTCTTC. As protein: CASSLADREDNEQFF.

The rearrangement links TRBV2 to TRBJ2-5, with D tentatively TRBD1 (5 bases). V lost 2 bases, J lost 1 base, and 11 bases lay in between. CDR1 is SNHLY, CDR2 FYNNEI, per germline. There are 15 residues in the CDR3. CDR3 DNA: TGTGCCAGCAGTGAACAGGGTGGCGTCCAAGAGACCCAGTACTTC. Amino acids: CASSEQGGVQETQYF.

The DNA of the CDR3 is TGTGCCACCAGCAGAGATGGACTAGCATCAGATACGCAGTATTTT. This codes for CATSRDGLASDTQYF. The V call is TRBV15, the J call TRBJ2-3, with TRBD2 matching over 8 bases. The CDR3 covers 15 residues. The V and J ends lost 0 bases and 4 bases, in that order; junction bases with no gene match: 3. Looked up from germline, CDR1 is LNHNV and CDR2 is YYDKDF (reference sequence).

Written as DNA, the CDR3 is TGCGCCAGCAGCACGGGGGAAATAGATTACAATGAGCAGTTCTTC. Translating gives CASSTGEIDYNEQFF. The V gene is TRBV5-1, the J gene TRBJ2-1, with D perhaps matching TRBD2 (6 bases). CDR3 length equals 15 residues. V lost 4 bases and J 4 bases, leaving 15 bases between the germline ends. Germline lookup yields CDR1 SGHRS and CDR2 YFSETQ.

The gene calls are TRBV12-3 or TRBV12-4 and TRBJ1-4; D may be TRBD1 (5 bases). This CDR3 region has 13 residues. V gave up 6 bases and J gave up 7 bases, with 12 bases separating them. CDR3 in amino acids: CASRMLGGEKLFF. DNA for the CDR3: TGTGCCAGCAGAATGTTGGGGGGTGAAAAACTGTTTTTT.

V usage is TRBV5-1 and J usage is TRBJ1-5; D is possibly TRBD1 (6 bases). Trimming removed 4 bases from V and 7 bases from J, with 18 bases in between. CDR1 SGHRS and CDR2 YFSETQ come from the germline V gene. The CDR3 totals 15 residues. The CDR3, as DNA: TGCGCCAGCAGCCCTCTGGGAGGGGGGAAACAGCCCCAGCATTTT. Its protein product is CASSPLGGGKQPQHF.

The CDR3 protein is CASSYSNPGGSEGYTF. CDR3 nucleotide sequence: TGTGCCAGCAGTTACTCAAACCCGGGAGGGTCTGAAGGCTACACCTTC. The rearrangement joins TRBV6-5 to TRBJ1-2; unclear D gene. Germline assignment: CDR1 MNHEY and CDR2 SVGAGI. This CDR3 region has 16 residues. The germline V and J ends were trimmed by 0 bases and 8 bases, with 19 bases remaining between them.

V is TRBV28 and J is TRBJ1-5; D gene unclear. Germline-derived CDR1 and CDR2 are MDHEN and SYDVKM. Trimming left V 3 bases short and J 9 bases short, with 9 bases between. The CDR3 length is 12 residues. The CDR3 sequence: CASSFSATPQHF. Written as DNA, the CDR3 is TGTGCCAGCAGTTTTAGTGCTACGCCCCAGCATTTT.

A single count supports this clone. V and J are TRBV7-7 and TRBJ2-1, with 10 bases matching TRBD2. Trimming removed 2 bases from V and 7 bases from J; junction bases left unmatched: 23. Germline V CDR1 and CDR2: SSHAT, FNYEAQ (reference sequence). There are 21 residues in the CDR3. CDR3: CASSLYPVGLAGATAKNEQFF. The DNA of the CDR3 is TGTGCCAGCAGCTTATACCCGGTGGGCCTAGCGGGGGCCACTGCCAAGAATGAGCAGTTCTTC.

This chain connects TRBV18 to TRBJ2-2, with 7 bases identical to TRBD1. The CDR3 contains 16 residues. From germline, CDR1 is KGHSH and CDR2 LQKENI. The V segment lost 0 bases and the J segment 6 bases; nucleotides outside the gene matches: 7. CDR3 bases: TGTGCCAGCTCACCACCGACAGGGAGATCATCCGGGGAGCTGTTTTTT. Translated: CASSPPTGRSSGELFF.

J is TRBJ1-6 and V is TRBV2; TRBD1 matches at 7 bases. Looked up from germline, CDR1 is SNHLY and CDR2 is FYNNEI. CDR3 size: 13 residues. V lost 4 bases and J lost 9; bases outside the gene matches: 3. CDR3 sequence reads: CASSGQGVSPLHF. CDR3 in DNA: TGTGCCAGCAGTGGGCAGGGGGTTTCACCCCTCCACTTT.

The chain uses TRBV2 and TRBJ1-2, with 8 nucleotides matching TRBD1. This CDR3 spans 16 amino acids. After removal of 4 bases from V and 7 bases from J, the junction contained 14 bases not matched to a gene. Germline lookup yields CDR1 SNHLY and CDR2 FYNNEI. The CDR3 nucleotides read TGTGCCAGCAGTGCACTCCGGGGTACAGGGACAGGTGGCTACACCTTC. The encoded protein is CASSALRGTGTGGYTF.

This clone showed up just once. The chain couples TRBV9 to TRBJ1-4, with 9 bases aligning to TRBD1. V gave up 5 bases and J gave up 6 bases; unmatched junction bases: 8. The V gene's germline CDR1 is SGDLS and CDR2 YYNGEE. The CDR3 consists of 15 residues. CDR3 DNA sequence: TGTGCCAGCAGTTCCACCCGGGACAGGGATGAAAAACTGTTTTTT. Translating it yields CASSSTRDRDEKLFF.

This rearrangement joins TRBV4-2 to TRBJ1-1, with D unclear. Germline V gene lookup returns CDR1 LGHNA and CDR2 YNFKEQ. V shed 4 bases and J shed 0 bases, with 9 bases lying between them. This CDR3 is built from 14 residues. The chain's CDR3 is CASSPPAMNTEAFF. The CDR3 nucleotides are TGTGCCAGCAGCCCTCCCGCTATGAACACTGAAGCTTTCTTT.

The chain carries TRBV18 and TRBJ1-3, with 9 bases that match TRBD1. The length of the CDR3 is 16 residues. The junction had 6 bases not matched to a gene; V was cut back by 6 bases and J by 0 bases. Germline V CDR1 and CDR2: KGHSH, LQKENI. The CDR3 spells CASSQTGGGSGNTIYF. CDR3 DNA sequence: TGTGCCAGCTCCCAAACAGGGGGCGGCTCTGGAAACACCATATATTTT.

The chain carries TRBV5-1 and TRBJ1-2, with 9 bases matching TRBD1. After removal of 4 bases from V and 2 bases from J, the junction contained 6 bases not matched to a gene. The CDR3 sequence is 15 residues long. CDR1 is SGHRS and CDR2 is YFSETQ in the germline V gene. The DNA for the CDR3 is TGCGCCAGCAGCCCCGGGGGACAGGGAAACTATGGCTACACCTTC. Amino acids: CASSPGGQGNYGYTF. Drawing the rest from reference TRBV5-1 and TRBJ1-2, the complete variable domain is KAGVTQTPRYLIKTRGQQVTLSCSPISGHRSVSWYQQTPGQGLQFLFEYFSETQRNKGNFPGRFSGRQFSNSRSEMNVSTLELGDSALYLCASSPGGQGNYGYTFGSGTRLTVV.

V and J are TRBV7-2 and TRBJ1-6; TRBD1 is a possible D gene (5 bases). Germline V CDR1 and CDR2: SGHTA, FQGNSA. The V end lost 5 bases, the J end lost 14 bases, and 19 bases lay between the germline ends. The CDR3 is 14 amino acids. The CDR3 region has the DNA TGTGCCAGCAGCCCGGACCTCGCGGGGACGACCCTCCACTTT. The encoded protein is CASSPDLAGTTLHF.

The CDR3 spells CATSTGGNYGYTF. Written as DNA, the CDR3 is TGTGCCACCAGTACAGGGGGTAACTATGGCTACACCTTC. The chain uses TRBV15 and TRBJ1-2, with 8 bases aligning to TRBD1. CDR1 LNHNV and CDR2 YYDKDF come from the germline V gene (reference sequence). This CDR3 contains 13 residues. The V gene end was trimmed by 6 bases and the J gene end by 1 base; junction bases not matched to a gene: 1. Combining the CDR3 with reference TRBV15 and TRBJ1-2 gives the whole variable domain DAMVIQNPRYQVTQFGKPVTLSCSQTLNHNVMYWYQQKSSQAPKLLFHYYDKDFNNEADTPDNFQSRRPNTSFCFLDIRSPGLGDTAMYLCATSTGGNYGYTFGSGTRLTVV.